This entry describes one TCR beta chain. Its specificity is not known. This sequence may be a read error, since a much larger clone differs from it by one base. Lacking the conserved final phenylalanine or tryptophan, this CDR3 likely reflects a read error. The data stem from a study of T cells in Graves' hyperthyroidism and ophthalmopathy. Points from the study as a whole: Most clonotypes that expanded in the thyroid above 0.001 also showed up in blood. From stable hyperthyroidism, ophthalmopathy was separated by a 13 V-J model.

CDR3 length: 14 residues. Losses at the gene ends were 4 bases for V and 1 base for J; bases not matched to a gene: 3. Fresh peripheral blood, roughly 10 ml, was the source of the PBMCs. There were TCR beta CDR3 regions amplified from RNA transcripts. The TCR CDR3 first-round RT-PCR relied on the HTBI primer set. TCRdb called the multiplex PCR reads again in MiXCR, with one record for every CDR3 protein. The repertoire includes about 420,000 distinct CDR3 sequences, roughly 13% of them detected once, and 5% to 6% sits in the top ten. Input material: blood. The chain couples TRBV12-3 or TRBV12-4 to TRBJ1-1; 7 bases agree with TRBD1. This clonotype was obtained from a woman in her late teens or twenties with Graves' hyperthyroidism. The CDR3 region is CASSWGQSNTEAFL. CDR3 coding DNA: TGTGCCAGCAGTTGGGGACAGTCGAACACTGAAGCTTTCCTT.